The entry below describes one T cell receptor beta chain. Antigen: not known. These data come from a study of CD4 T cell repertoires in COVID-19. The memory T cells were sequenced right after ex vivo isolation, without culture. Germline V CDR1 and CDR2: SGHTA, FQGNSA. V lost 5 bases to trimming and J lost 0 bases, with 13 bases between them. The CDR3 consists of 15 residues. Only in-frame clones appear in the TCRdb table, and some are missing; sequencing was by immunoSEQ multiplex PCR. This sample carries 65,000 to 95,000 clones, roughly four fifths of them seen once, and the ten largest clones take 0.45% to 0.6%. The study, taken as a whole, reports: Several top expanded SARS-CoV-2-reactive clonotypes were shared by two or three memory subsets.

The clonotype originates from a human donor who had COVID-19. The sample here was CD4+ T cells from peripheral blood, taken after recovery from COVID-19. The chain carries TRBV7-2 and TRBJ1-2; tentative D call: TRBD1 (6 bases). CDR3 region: CASSVNRAANYGYTF. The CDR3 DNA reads TGTGCCAGCAGCGTAAACAGGGCAGCTAACTATGGCTACACCTTC.